This T cell receptor (beta chain) was sequenced during a study of blood T cell repertoires in COVID-19. TCRdb's table, derived via immunoSEQ multiplex PCR, lists solely in-frame clones and lacks some. The repertoire includes more than 55,000 clones, 85% to 90% of them detected once, and 18% sits in the top ten. Followed longitudinally, the Seattle patients had been enrolled during active infection. The CDR3 extends over 16 amino acids. Material: peripheral blood. This sequence was found in a woman in her fifties or sixties with COVID-19, enrolled during active disease. The chain uses TRBV12-2 and TRBJ1-1. TRBV12-2 is a documented pseudogene. The CDR3 nucleotides are TGTGCAAGTCGCTTAGATTATACACTAATGAACACTGAAGCTTTCTTT. It yields the protein CASRLDYTLMNTEAFF.